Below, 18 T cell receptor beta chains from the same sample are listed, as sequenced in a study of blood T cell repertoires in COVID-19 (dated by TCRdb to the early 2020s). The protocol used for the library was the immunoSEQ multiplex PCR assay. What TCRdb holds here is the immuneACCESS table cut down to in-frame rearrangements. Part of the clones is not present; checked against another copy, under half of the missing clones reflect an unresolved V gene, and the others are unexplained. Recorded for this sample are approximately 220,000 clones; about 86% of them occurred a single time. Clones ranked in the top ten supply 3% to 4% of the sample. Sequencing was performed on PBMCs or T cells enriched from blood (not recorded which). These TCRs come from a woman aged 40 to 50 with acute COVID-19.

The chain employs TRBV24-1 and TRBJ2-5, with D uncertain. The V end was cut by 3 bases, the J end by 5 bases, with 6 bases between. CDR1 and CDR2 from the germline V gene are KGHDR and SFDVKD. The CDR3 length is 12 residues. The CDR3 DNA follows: TGTGCCACCAGTGATAACCGGGAGACCCAGTACTTC. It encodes CATSDNRETQYF.

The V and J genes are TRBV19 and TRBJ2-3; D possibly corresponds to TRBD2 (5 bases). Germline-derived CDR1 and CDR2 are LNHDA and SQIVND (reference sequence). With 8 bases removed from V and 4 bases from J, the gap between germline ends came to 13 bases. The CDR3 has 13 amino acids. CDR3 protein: CASRDGIADTQYF. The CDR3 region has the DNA TGTGCCAGTCGCGACGGGATCGCAGATACGCAGTATTTT.

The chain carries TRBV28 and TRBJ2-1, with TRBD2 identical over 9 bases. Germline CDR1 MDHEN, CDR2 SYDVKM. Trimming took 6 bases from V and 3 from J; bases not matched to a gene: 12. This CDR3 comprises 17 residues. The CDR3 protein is CASSRTLTSGLYNEQFF. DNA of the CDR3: TGTGCCAGCAGCCGAACCCTGACTAGCGGACTCTACAATGAGCAGTTCTTC. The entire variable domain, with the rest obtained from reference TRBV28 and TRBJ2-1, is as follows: DVKVTQSSRYLVKRTGEKVFLECVQDMDHENMFWYRQDPGLGLRLIYFSYDVKMKEKGDIPEGYSVSREKKERFSLILESASTNQTSMYLCASSRTLTSGLYNEQFFGPGTRLTVL.

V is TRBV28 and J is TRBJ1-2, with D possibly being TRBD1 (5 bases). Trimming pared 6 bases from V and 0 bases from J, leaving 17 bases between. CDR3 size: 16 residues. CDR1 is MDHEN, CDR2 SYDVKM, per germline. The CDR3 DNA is TGTGCCAGCAGGGTTCCGGCAGGGTCCTCTAACTATGGCTACACCTTC. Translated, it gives CASRVPAGSSNYGYTF.

The CDR3 spells CASSHVYEQYF. CDR3 DNA: TGTGCCAGCAGTCATGTCTACGAGCAGTACTTC. V and J are TRBV28 and TRBJ2-7; the D is unclear. CDR3 length: 11 residues. V was pared by 5 bases and J by 3 bases, with 5 bases between. Germline CDR1 is MDHEN and CDR2 is SYDVKM.

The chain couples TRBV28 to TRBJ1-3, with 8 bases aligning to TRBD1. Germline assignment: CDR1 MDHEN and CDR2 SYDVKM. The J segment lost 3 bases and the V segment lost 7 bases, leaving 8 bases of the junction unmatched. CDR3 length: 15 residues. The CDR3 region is CASMAGGAGGNTIYF. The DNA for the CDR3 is TGTGCCAGCATGGCAGGGGGCGCTGGTGGAAACACCATATATTTT.

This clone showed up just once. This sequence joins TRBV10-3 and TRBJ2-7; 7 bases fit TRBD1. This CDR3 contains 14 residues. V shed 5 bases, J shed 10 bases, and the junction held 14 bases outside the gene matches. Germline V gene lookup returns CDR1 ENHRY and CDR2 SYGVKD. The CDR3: CAISSAGDSTYQYF. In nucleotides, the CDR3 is TGTGCCATCAGTAGTGCTGGGGACAGCACCTACCAGTACTTC.

CDR3 in DNA: TGTGCCAGCATCTCGGAGGGTTTCTATGGCTACACCTTC. It is translated as CASISEGFYGYTF. The rearrangement links TRBV12-3 or TRBV12-4 to TRBJ1-2, with D uncertain. The length of the CDR3 is 13 residues. The ends were cut back, 7 bases at V and 4 bases at J, with 13 bases in the middle.

The CDR3 nucleotides read TGTGCCAGCAACCCTAGGACAGGGGAAGAGCAGTACTTC. Translated: CASNPRTGEEQYF. The J gene is TRBJ2-7, the V gene TRBV27; 9 positions match TRBD1. Germline assignment: CDR1 MNHEY and CDR2 SMNVEV (reference sequence). The CDR3 extends over 13 amino acids. Germline trimming cut 7 bases from V and 7 bases from J; bases unmatched to any gene: 8.

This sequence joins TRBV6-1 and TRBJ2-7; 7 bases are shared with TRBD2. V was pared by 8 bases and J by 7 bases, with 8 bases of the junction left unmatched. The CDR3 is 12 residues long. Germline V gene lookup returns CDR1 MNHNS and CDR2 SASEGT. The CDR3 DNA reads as TGTGCCAGCCTCGGGGGAGGGACGGAGCAGTACTTC. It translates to CASLGGGTEQYF.

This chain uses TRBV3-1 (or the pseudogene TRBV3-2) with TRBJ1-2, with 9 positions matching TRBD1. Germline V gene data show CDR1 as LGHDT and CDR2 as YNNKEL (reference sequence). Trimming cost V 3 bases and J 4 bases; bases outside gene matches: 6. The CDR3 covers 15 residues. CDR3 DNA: TGTGCCAGCAGCCACCTGGACAGGGGAGGCTATGGCTACACCTTC. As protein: CASSHLDRGGYGYTF.

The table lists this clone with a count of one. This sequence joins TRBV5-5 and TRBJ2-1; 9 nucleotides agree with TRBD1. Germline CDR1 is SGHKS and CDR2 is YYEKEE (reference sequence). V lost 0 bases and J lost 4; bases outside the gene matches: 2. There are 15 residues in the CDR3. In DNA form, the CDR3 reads TGTGCCAGCAGCTTGGGGACAGGGGCGTACAATGAGCAGTTCTTC. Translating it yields CASSLGTGAYNEQFF.

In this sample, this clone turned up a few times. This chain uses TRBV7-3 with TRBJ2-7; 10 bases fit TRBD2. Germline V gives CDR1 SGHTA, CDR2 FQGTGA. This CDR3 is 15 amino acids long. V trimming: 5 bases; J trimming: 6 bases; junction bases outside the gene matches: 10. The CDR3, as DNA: TGTGCCAGCAGCCCCCAGGCTAGCGGGAGTTCCGAGCAGTACTTC. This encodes CASSPQASGSSEQYF.

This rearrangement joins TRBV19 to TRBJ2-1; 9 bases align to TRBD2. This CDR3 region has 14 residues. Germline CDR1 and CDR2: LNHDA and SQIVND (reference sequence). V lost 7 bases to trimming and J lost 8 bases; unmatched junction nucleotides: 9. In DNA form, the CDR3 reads TGTGCCAGTAACCCCCCGGGACTAGCCCATGAGCAGTTCTTC. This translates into CASNPPGLAHEQFF.

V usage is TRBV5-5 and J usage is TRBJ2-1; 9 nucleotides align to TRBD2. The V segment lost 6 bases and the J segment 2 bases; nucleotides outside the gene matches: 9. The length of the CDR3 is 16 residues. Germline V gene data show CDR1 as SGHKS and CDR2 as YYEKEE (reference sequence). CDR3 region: CASNSGSPRAYNEQFF. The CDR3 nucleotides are TGTGCCAGCAATAGCGGGAGCCCCCGGGCCTACAATGAGCAGTTCTTC.

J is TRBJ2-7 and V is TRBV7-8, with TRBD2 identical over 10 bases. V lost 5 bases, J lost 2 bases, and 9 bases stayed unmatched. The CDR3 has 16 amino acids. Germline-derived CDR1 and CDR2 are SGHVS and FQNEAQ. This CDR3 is CASSPGLSGRTYEQYF. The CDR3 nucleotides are TGTGCCAGCAGCCCAGGACTTAGCGGGAGGACCTACGAGCAGTACTTC.

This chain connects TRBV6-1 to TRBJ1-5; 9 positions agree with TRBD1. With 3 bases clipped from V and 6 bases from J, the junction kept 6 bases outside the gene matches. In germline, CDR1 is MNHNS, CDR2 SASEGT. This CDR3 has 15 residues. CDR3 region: CASSEWDRDAQPQHF. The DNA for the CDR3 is TGTGCCAGCAGTGAGTGGGACAGGGACGCTCAGCCCCAGCATTTT.

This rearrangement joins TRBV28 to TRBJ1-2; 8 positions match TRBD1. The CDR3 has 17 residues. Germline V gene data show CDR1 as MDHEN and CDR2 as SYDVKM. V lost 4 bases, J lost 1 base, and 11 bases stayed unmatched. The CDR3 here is CASSSLTGVLFNYGYTF. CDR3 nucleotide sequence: TGTGCCAGCAGTTCCTTGACAGGGGTCCTATTTAACTATGGCTACACCTTC.